This T cell receptor beta chain appears in the sequencing data of a study of T cells after yellow fever vaccination. A process of 5'RACE template switching, which added a universal primer site and UMIs, was used to make TCR cDNA. TCRdb reprocessed the 5' RACE reads via MiXCR and lists one record per CDR3 protein. The repertoire has 310,000 or so distinct CDR3 sequences, around 4% of them found once; the top ten carry about 20%. Germline CDR1 and CDR2: SEHNR and FQNEAQ (reference sequence). The CDR3 has 14 residues. Trimming shortened V by 5 bases and J by 7 bases, and 17 bases separated the two germline ends. This clonotype showed up many times. The antigen remains undetermined. Overall study results and limits: Most clones from primary vaccination resurfaced after the booster (around 95% CD4, around 91% CD8).

Material: PBMCs, obtained on the day of the yellow fever booster vaccination. The clonotype originates from a man between 18 and 35 years old who received the YFV17D yellow fever vaccine. The chain joins TRBV7-9 to TRBJ2-5; D gene uncertain. CDR3 sequence: CASSPQGYPGTQYF. CDR3 DNA sequence: TGTGCCAGCAGCCCGCAAGGATACCCAGGGACCCAGTACTTC.